This is a list of T cell receptor beta chains from one sample in a study of cytomegalovirus exposure and HLA in healthy donors. Sequencing was performed with immunoSEQ multiplex PCR; in TCRdb, only in-frame clones are kept and a portion is missing. Of 30,000 to 40,000 clones in the sample, about 70% were seen once. The sample comprised PBMCs. These receptors came from a man aged 40-49 years in good health and CMV-seropositive. CDR3s include the opening cysteine and the closing phenylalanine or tryptophan. Fields, in order: J gene, V gene, D gene, clone size, CDR3 DNA, CDR3 protein. D genes are given only for firm matches. Expanded clones are given a class, and other clones once, few, many or no size at all.

j_gene: TRBJ2-6; v_gene: TRBV27; d_gene: .; abundance: once; CDR3nt: TGTGCCAGCAGTTTAGGGTCAGGGGCGTTGGGGGCCAACGTCCTGACTTTC; CDR3aa: CASSLGSGALGANVLTF
j_gene: TRBJ2-2; v_gene: TRBV7-6; d_gene: TRBD2; abundance: .; CDR3nt: TGTGCCAGCAGCTTACCCAGCGGGGGGGCAAGGACCGGGGAGCTGTTTTTT; CDR3aa: CASSLPSGGARTGELFF
j_gene: TRBJ2-7; v_gene: TRBV7-2; d_gene: .; abundance: .; CDR3nt: TGTGCCAGCAGCCTATCCCCACTCACCTACGAGCAGTACTTC; CDR3aa: CASSLSPLTYEQYF
j_gene: TRBJ2-1; v_gene: TRBV5-1; d_gene: .; abundance: .; CDR3nt: TGCGCCAGCAGCCAGTTGGGGAGCGCCGACTACAATGAGCAGTTCTTC; CDR3aa: CASSQLGSADYNEQFF
j_gene: TRBJ2-5; v_gene: TRBV6-6; d_gene: TRBD1; abundance: .; CDR3nt: TGTGCCAGCACGGCACAGGGGATTGTGGAGACCCAGTACTTC; CDR3aa: CASTAQGIVETQYF
j_gene: TRBJ2-6; v_gene: TRBV5-1; d_gene: TRBD1; abundance: .; CDR3nt: TGCGCCAGCAGGCAGGACAGGGGGCTCAGGTTCTCTGGGGCCAACGTCCTGACTTTC; CDR3aa: CASRQDRGLRFSGANVLTF
j_gene: TRBJ2-7; v_gene: TRBV5-6; d_gene: TRBD1; abundance: few; CDR3nt: TGTGCCAGCAGCGGGGGGACAGGGGGCTCGTACGAGCAGTACTTC; CDR3aa: CASSGGTGGSYEQYF
j_gene: TRBJ2-5; v_gene: TRBV11-3; d_gene: TRBD1; abundance: .; CDR3nt: TGTGCCAGCAGCCTACGACGGGACAGGGGGGTGATGGCCCAGTACTTC; CDR3aa: CASSLRRDRGVMAQYF
j_gene: TRBJ1-2; v_gene: TRBV2; d_gene: TRBD1; abundance: .; CDR3nt: TGTGCCAGCGCAGGGGGAATGAACTATGGCTACACCTTC; CDR3aa: CASAGGMNYGYTF
j_gene: TRBJ1-2; v_gene: TRBV14; d_gene: .; abundance: .; CDR3nt: TGTGCCAGCAGCACCGGGACACAGGCTTATGGCTACACCTTC; CDR3aa: CASSTGTQAYGYTF